The T cell receptor (beta chain) described here comes from a study of T cells after somatic rescue of genetic block (dated by TCRdb to the early 2020s). Background on the whole study: What the study looked at was long-term robustness, specifically in a T-cell system that came about through somatic rescue of a genetic block in T-cell development.

A word on this clone: Its antigen is unknown. Base qualities are not recorded, but no much larger clone differs from it by a single base.

The germline V end is reduced by 7 bases and the J end by 0 bases; junction bases left unmatched: 5. The CDR3 starts with the cysteine, ends with the phenylalanine, and has 13 residues. The DNA shown is the 39-base CDR3, in frame from base 1. In the germline V gene, CDR1 corresponds to SQVTM and CDR2 to ANQGSEA. Library method: the immunoSEQ multiplex PCR assay. Not all clones reach the TCRdb copy of this immuneACCESS table, which keeps in-frame sequences only. Checked studies attribute under half of the gap to unresolved V genes and leave the rest unexplained. Here the sample has 12,000 to 15,000 clones; roughly 71% occur a single time. Together, the top ten hold around 30% of the sample.

The chain joins TRBV29-1 to TRBJ1-2; 7 central nucleotides agree with TRBD1. The receptor comes from a man aged 18 to 29. The sample consisted of peripheral blood mononuclear cells (PBMCs). The CDR3 loop reads CSAGQASNYGYTF. The DNA sequence is given as TGCAGCGCCGGACAGGCCTCTAACTATGGCTACACCTTC.